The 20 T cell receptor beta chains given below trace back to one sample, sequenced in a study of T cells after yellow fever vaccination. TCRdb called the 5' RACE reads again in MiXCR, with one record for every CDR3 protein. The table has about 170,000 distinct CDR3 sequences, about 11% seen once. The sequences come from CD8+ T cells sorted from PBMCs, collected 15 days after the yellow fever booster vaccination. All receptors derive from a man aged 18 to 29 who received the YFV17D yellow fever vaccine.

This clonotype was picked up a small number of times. The CDR3 sequence: CATSDLATGELFF. The CDR3 DNA reads as TGTGCCACCAGTGATTTGGCCACCGGGGAGCTGTTTTTT. V usage is TRBV24-1 and J usage is TRBJ2-2; D is ambiguous. CDR1 is KGHDR, CDR2 SFDVKD, per germline. CDR3 length equals 13 residues. Trimming pared 0 bases from V and 4 bases from J, leaving 2 bases between.

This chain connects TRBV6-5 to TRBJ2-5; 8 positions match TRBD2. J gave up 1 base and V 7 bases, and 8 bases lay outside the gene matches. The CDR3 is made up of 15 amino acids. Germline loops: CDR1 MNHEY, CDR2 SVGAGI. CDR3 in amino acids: CASNLAGGVQETQYF. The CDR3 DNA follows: TGTGCCAGCAATCTCGCCGGGGGGGTCCAAGAGACCCAGTACTTC.

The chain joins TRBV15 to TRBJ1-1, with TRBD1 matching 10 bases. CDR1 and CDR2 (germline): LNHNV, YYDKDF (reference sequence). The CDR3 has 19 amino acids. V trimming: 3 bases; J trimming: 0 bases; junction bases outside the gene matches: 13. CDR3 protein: CATSSGPGTGVGMNTEAFF. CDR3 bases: TGTGCCACCAGCAGCGGTCCCGGGACAGGGGTTGGAATGAACACTGAAGCTTTCTTT.

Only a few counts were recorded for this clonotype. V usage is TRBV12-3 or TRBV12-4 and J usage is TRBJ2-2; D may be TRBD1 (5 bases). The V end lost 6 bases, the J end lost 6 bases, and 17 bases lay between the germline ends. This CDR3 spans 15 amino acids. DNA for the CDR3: TGTGCCAGCAGCTGGCAATCAGGGCTTTCCGGGGAGCTGTTTTTT. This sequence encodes CASSWQSGLSGELFF.

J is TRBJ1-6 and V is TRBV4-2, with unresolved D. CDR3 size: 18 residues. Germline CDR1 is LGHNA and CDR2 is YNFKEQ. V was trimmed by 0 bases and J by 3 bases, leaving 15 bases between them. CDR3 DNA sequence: TGTGCCAGCAGCCAAGAGGAGCTTGGGAGTAGCTATAATTCACCCCTCCACTTT. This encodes CASSQEELGSSYNSPLHF.

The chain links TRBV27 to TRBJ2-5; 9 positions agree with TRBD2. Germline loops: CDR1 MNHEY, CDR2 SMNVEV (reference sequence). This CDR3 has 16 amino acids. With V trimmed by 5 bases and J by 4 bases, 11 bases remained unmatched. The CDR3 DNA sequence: TGTGCCAGCAGTCACGGTCAAGCGGGGGGCCTAGAGACCCAGTACTTC. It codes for CASSHGQAGGLETQYF.

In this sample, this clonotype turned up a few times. The CDR3 spells CAGTAGARFGEQFF. The CDR3 DNA sequence: TGTGCCGGTACCGCAGGGGCACGTTTTGGTGAGCAGTTCTTC. This sequence joins TRBV12-3 or TRBV12-4 and TRBJ2-1, with D perhaps matching TRBD1 (6 bases). V lost 11 bases and J 9 bases, leaving 23 bases between the germline ends. The CDR3 length is 14 residues.

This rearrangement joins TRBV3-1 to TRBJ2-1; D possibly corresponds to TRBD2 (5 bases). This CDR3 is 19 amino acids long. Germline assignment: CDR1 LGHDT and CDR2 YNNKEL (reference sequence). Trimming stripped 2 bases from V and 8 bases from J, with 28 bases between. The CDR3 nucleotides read TGTGCCAGCAGCCAATCTATCCCCGAAGTTTCGGGGTATATAGATGAGCAGTTCTTC. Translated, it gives CASSQSIPEVSGYIDEQFF.

CDR3 DNA: TGTGCCAGCAGCGACAGGGGCTACTATGGCTACACCTTC. Encoded protein: CASSDRGYYGYTF. This sequence joins TRBV5-4 and TRBJ1-2, with 8 bases lining up with TRBD1. The CDR3 covers 13 residues. Germline V CDR1 and CDR2: SGHNT, YYREEE (reference sequence). Trimming at V came to 4 bases and at J to 3 bases, leaving 2 bases not matched to a gene.

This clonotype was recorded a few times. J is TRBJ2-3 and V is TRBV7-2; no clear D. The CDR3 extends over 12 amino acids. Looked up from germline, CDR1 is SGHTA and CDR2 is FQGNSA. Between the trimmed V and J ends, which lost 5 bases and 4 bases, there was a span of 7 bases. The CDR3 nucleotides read TGTGCCAGCAGCCCTAGAGCAGATACGCAGTATTTT. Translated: CASSPRADTQYF.

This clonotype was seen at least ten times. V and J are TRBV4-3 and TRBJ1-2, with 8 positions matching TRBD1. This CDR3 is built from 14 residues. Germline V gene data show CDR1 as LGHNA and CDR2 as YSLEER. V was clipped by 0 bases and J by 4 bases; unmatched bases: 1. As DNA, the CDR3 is TGCGCCAGCAGCCAAGATGACAGGGGCTATGGCTACACCTTC. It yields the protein CASSQDDRGYGYTF.

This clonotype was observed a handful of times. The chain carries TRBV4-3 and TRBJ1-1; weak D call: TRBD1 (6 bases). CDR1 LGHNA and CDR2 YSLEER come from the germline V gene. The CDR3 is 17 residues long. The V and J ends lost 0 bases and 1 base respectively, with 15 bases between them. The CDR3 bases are TGCGCCAGCAGCCAAGATCCGGGGGGACACCAGAACACTGAAGCTTTCTTT. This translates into CASSQDPGGHQNTEAFF.

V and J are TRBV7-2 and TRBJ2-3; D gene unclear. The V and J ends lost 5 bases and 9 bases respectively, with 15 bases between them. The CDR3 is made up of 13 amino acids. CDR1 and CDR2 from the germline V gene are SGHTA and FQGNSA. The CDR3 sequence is CASSPPDFVTQYF. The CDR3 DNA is TGTGCCAGCAGCCCACCCGACTTCGTCACGCAGTATTTT. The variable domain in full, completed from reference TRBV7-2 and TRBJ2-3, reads GAGVSQSPSNKVTEKGKDVELRCDPISGHTALYWYRQSLGQGLEFLIYFQGNSAPDKSGLPSDRFSAERTGGSVSTLTIQRTQQEDSAVYLCASSPPDFVTQYFGPGTRLTVL.

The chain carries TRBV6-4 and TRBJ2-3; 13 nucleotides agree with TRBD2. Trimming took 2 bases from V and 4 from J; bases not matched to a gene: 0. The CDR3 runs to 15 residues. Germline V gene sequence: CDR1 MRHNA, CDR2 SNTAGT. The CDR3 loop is CASSDGTSGADTQYF. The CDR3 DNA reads TGTGCCAGCAGTGACGGGACTAGCGGGGCAGATACGCAGTATTTT.

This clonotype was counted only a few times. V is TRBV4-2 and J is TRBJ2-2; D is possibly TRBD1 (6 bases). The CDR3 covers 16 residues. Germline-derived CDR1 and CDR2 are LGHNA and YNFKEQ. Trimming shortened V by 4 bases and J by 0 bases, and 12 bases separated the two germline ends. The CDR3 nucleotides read TGTGCCAGCAGCCCCAAGGGGGTTTCGAACACCGGGGAGCTGTTTTTT. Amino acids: CASSPKGVSNTGELFF.

The CDR3 DNA sequence: TGTGCCAGCAGTGAAGACGGCTGGTTGAACACTGAAGCTTTCTTT. This sequence encodes CASSEDGWLNTEAFF. This chain uses TRBV6-1 with TRBJ1-1; D call uncertain. V lost 1 base to trimming and J lost 0 bases, with 9 bases between them. The V gene's germline CDR1 is MNHNS and CDR2 SASEGT. This CDR3 is 15 amino acids long.

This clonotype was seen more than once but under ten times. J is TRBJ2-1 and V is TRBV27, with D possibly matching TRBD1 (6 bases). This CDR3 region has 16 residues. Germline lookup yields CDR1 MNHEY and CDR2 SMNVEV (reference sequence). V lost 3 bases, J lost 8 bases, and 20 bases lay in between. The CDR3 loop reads CASSFFTGLKFDEQFF. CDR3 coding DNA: TGTGCCAGCAGTTTTTTTACAGGGTTAAAATTCGATGAGCAGTTCTTC.

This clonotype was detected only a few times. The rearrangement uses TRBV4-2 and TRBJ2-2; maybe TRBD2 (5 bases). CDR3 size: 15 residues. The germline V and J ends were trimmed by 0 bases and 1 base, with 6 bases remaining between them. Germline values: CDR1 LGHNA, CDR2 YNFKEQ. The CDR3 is CASSQEAGNTGELFF. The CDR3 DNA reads TGTGCCAGCAGCCAAGAGGCGGGGAACACCGGGGAGCTGTTTTTT.

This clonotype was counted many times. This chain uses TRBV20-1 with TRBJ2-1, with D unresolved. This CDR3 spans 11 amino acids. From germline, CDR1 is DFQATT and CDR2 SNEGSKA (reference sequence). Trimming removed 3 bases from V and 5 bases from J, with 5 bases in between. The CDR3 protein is CSASAHNEQFF. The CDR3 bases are TGCAGTGCTAGCGCTCACAATGAGCAGTTCTTC.

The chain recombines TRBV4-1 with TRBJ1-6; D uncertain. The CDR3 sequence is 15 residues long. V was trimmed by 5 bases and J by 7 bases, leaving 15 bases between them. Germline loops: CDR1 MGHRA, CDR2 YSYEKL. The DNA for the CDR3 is TGCGCCAGCAGCTTGGAAGGGCCGTTGAATTCACCCCTCCACTTT. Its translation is CASSLEGPLNSPLHF.